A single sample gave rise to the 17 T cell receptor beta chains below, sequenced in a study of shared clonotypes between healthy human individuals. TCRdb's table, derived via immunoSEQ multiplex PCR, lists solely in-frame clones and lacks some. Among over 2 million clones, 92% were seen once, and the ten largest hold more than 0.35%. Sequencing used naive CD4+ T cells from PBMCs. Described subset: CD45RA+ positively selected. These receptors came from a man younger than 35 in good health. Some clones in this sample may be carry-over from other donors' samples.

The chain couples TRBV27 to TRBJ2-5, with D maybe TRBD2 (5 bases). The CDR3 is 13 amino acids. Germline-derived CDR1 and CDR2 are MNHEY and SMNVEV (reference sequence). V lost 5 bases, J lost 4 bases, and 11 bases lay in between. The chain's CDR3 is CASSDYQSETQYF. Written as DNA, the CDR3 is TGTGCCAGCAGTGACTATCAGTCAGAGACCCAGTACTTC.

DNA for the CDR3: TGTGCCAGCAGCATCCCCCAAAATCAGCCCCAGCATTTT. Its protein product is CASSIPQNQPQHF. The rearrangement uses TRBV28 and TRBJ1-5, with D uncertain. Trimming stripped 6 bases from V and 4 bases from J, with 10 bases between. CDR3 length: 13 residues. In germline, CDR1 is MDHEN, CDR2 SYDVKM.

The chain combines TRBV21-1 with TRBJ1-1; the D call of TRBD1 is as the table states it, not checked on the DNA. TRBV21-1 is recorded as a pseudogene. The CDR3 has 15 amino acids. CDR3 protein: CASSNQTGENTEAFF. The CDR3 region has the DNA TGTGCCAGCAGCAACCAGACAGGGGAAAACACTGAAGCTTTCTTT.

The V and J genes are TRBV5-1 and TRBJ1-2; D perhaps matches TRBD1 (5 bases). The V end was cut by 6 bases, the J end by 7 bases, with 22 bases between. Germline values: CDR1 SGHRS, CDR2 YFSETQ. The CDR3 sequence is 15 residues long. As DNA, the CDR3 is TGCGCCAGCACCCCAGCCCAGGGCGGTTTAGGTGGCTACACCTTC. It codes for CASTPAQGGLGGYTF. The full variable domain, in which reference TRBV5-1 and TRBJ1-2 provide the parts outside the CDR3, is KAGVTQTPRYLIKTRGQQVTLSCSPISGHRSVSWYQQTPGQGLQFLFEYFSETQRNKGNFPGRFSGRQFSNSRSEMNVSTLELGDSALYLCASTPAQGGLGGYTFGSGTRLTVV.

The CDR3 coding sequence is TGTGCCAGTAGTATGCGACTAGCGGGAGTGGAGGCCCAGTACTTC. It specifies CASSMRLAGVEAQYF. V usage is TRBV19 and J usage is TRBJ2-5; 12 bases align to TRBD2. There are 15 residues in the CDR3. Germline trimming cut 3 bases from V and 9 bases from J; bases unmatched to any gene: 8. Germline V gene sequence: CDR1 LNHDA, CDR2 SQIVND (reference sequence). The full variable domain, in which reference TRBV19 and TRBJ2-5 provide the parts outside the CDR3, is DGGITQSPKYLFRKEGQNVTLSCEQNLNHDAMYWYRQDPGQGLRLIYYSQIVNDFQKGDIAEGYSVSREKKESFPLTVTSAQKNPTAFYLCASSMRLAGVEAQYFGPGTRLLVL.

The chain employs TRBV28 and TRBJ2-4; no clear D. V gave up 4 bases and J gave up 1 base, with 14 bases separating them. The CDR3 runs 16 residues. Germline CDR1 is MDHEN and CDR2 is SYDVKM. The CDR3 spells CASSSSGASAKNIQYF. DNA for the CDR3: TGTGCCAGCAGTTCGTCGGGTGCCTCGGCCAAAAACATTCAGTACTTC.

CDR3 DNA sequence: TGCGCCAGCAGCTTGGGGACATCTCCCTCCTACGAGCAGTACTTC. It yields the protein CASSLGTSPSYEQYF. V is TRBV5-1 and J is TRBJ2-7; the D gene is possibly TRBD1 (5 bases). Germline V gene data show CDR1 as SGHRS and CDR2 as YFSETQ. Trimming took 0 bases from V and 0 from J, leaving 10 bases between them. This CDR3 comprises 15 residues.

The CDR3 here is CASSLEWGARGGYTF. DNA of the CDR3: TGTGCCAGCAGCTTAGAGTGGGGGGCGCGAGGTGGCTACACCTTC. This sequence joins TRBV7-2 and TRBJ1-2; a weak D match, TRBD1 (6 bases). The CDR3 length is 15 residues. V dropped 1 base and J dropped 7 bases, with 16 bases sitting between them. The germline CDR1 and CDR2 sequences are SGHTA and FQGNSA.

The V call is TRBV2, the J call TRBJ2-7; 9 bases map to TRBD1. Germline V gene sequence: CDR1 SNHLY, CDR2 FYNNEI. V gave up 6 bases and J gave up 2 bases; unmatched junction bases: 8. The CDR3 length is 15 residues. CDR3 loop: CASRQGALVAYEQYF. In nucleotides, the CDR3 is TGTGCCAGCAGACAGGGGGCCTTGGTAGCCTACGAGCAGTACTTC.

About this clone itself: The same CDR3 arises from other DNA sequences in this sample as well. The CDR3 DNA sequence: TGTGCCAGCAGCCCGGGGGGCAATGAGCAGTTCTTC. Protein product: CASSPGGNEQFF. The chain combines TRBV11-3 with TRBJ2-1; 7 nucleotides align to TRBD2. The V segment lost 5 bases and the J segment 6 bases; nucleotides outside the gene matches: 1. The germline gives CDR1 SGHNT, CDR2 YENEEA. There are 12 residues in the CDR3.

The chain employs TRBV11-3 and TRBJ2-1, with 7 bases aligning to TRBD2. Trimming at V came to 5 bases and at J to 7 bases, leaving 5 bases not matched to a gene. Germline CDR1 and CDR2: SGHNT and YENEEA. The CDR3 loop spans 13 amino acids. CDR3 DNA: TGTGCCAGCAGCGTTCGGCGGGAGAATGAGCAGTTCTTC. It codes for CASSVRRENEQFF.

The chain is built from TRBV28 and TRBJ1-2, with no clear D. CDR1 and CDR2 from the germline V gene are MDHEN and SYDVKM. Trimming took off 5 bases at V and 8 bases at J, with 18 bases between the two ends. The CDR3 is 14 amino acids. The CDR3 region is CASSPTLGIRGYTF. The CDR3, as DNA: TGTGCCAGCAGTCCGACCTTGGGGATAAGGGGCTACACCTTC.

The CDR3 reads CASSQTPGSEAFF. As DNA, the CDR3 is TGTGCCAGCAGCCAGACCCCCGGAAGTGAAGCTTTCTTT. The rearrangement links TRBV7-3 to TRBJ1-1; no definite D call. Germline CDR1 is SGHTA and CDR2 is FQGTGA. The CDR3 is 13 amino acids. Trimming pared 5 bases from V and 7 bases from J, leaving 14 bases between. Drawing the rest from reference TRBV7-3 and TRBJ1-1, the complete variable domain is GAGVSQTPSNKVTEKGKYVELRCDPISGHTALYWYRQSLGQGPEFLIYFQGTGAADDSGLPNDRFFAVRPEGSVSTLKIQRTERGDSAVYLCASSQTPGSEAFFGQGTRLTVV.

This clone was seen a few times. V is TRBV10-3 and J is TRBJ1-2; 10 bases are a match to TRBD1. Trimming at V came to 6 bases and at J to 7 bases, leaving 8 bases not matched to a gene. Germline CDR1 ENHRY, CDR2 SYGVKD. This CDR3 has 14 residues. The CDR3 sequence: CAIRGDRGEIGYTF. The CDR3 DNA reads TGTGCCATCAGGGGGGACAGGGGAGAAATTGGCTACACCTTC.

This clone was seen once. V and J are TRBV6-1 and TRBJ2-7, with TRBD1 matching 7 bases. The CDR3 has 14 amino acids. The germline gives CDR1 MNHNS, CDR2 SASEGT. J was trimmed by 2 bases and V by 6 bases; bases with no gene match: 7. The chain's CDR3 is CASRSRGTTYEQYF. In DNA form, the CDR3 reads TGTGCCAGCAGGTCCAGGGGGACAACCTACGAGCAGTACTTC.

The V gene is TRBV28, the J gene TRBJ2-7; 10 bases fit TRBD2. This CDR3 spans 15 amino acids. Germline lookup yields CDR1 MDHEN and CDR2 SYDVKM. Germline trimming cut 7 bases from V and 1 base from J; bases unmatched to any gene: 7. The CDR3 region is CASTSLAGVSYEQYF. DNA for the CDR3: TGTGCCAGCACGTCTCTAGCGGGGGTTTCCTACGAGCAGTACTTC.

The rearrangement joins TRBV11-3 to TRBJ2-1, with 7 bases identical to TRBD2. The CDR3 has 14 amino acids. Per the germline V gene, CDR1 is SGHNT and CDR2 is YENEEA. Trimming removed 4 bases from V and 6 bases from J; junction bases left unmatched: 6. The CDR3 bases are TGTGCCAGCAGCTCCAATAGCGGGCCCAATGAGCAGTTCTTC. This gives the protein CASSSNSGPNEQFF.